This TCR beta chain appears in the sequencing data of a study of PD-1 blockade in mismatch repair-deficient tumors. About the study: Patients had over ten mismatch repair-deficient cancer types and were previously treated and progressing.

Note on this clone: Its antigen remains unidentified.

Germline-derived CDR1 and CDR2 are GTSNPN and SVGIG (reference sequence). The CDR3 has 13 residues. V lost 5 bases to trimming and J lost 3 bases; unmatched junction nucleotides: 7. General study results and limits: After pembrolizumab, tumor-resident clones rose rapidly, then generally contracted before radiologic responses.

Clones were sequenced by immunoSEQ multiplex PCR, and TCRdb holds only the in-frame ones, with some missing. In the table there are some 40,000 clones, approximately 88% of which are singletons. The material was PBMCs, obtained approximately 41 weeks after starting pembrolizumab. The chain is built from TRBV30 and TRBJ2-7; 7 bases are a match to TRBD1. The clonotype originates from an adult with mismatch repair-deficient cancer. The CDR3 sequence: CAWGRQGGYEQYF. In DNA form, the CDR3 reads TGTGCCTGGGGTCGACAGGGTGGCTACGAGCAGTACTTC.